A single T cell receptor (beta chain) is shown here with its context. Membership in each cohort depended on participant-reported clinical history. Germline assignment: CDR1 MDHEN and CDR2 SYDVKM. CDR3 length: 17 residues. J was trimmed by 0 bases and V by 3 bases; bases with no gene match: 5. Sequencing was performed with immunoSEQ multiplex PCR; in TCRdb, only in-frame clones are kept and a portion is missing. Among approximately 260,000 clones, 87% were seen once, and the ten largest hold about 6.9%. This sample stems from a study of blood T cell repertoires in COVID-19. This receptor was obtained from a woman in her thirties with acute COVID-19. The gene calls are TRBV28 and TRBJ1-3, with 10 bases matching TRBD1. The sequenced sample consisted of PBMCs or T cells enriched from blood (not recorded which). The chain's CDR3 is CASSLTGGGGSGNTIYF. The CDR3 bases are TGTGCCAGCAGTTTGACAGGGGGCGGGGGCTCTGGAAACACCATATATTTT.